The clone carrying this TCR beta chain was seen more than once but under ten times. Its specificity is not known. The source of the sample is a study of cytomegalovirus exposure and HLA in healthy donors. Whole-study results and caveats: Listed as cytomegalovirus-associated were 150 or so TCR beta chains. When the data were analyzed later, several of the most significant clusters appeared to be linked to common viral pathogens. From TCR beta sequences, most subjects' HLA-A and HLA-B alleles were reportedly predicted accurately.

The CDR3 totals 18 residues. Germline CDR1 SGHTA, CDR2 FQGNSA. J was trimmed by 0 bases and V by 5 bases; bases with no gene match: 8. Use of 60 Vbeta and 13 Jbeta primers characterized the PCR. Sequencing was performed with immunoSEQ multiplex PCR; in TCRdb, only in-frame clones are kept and a portion is missing. Found here are about 150,000 clones, 70% to 80% of them singletons; the top ten hold 2% to 2.5%. The V call is TRBV7-2, the J call TRBJ2-3; 13 bases match TRBD2. Material: PBMCs. The sequence derives from a man aged 25-45 years in good health and CMV-seronegative. CDR3 sequence: CASSPGLAGRTSTDTQYF. CDR3 in DNA: TGTGCCAGCAGCCCGGGACTAGCGGGGAGAACTAGCACAGATACGCAGTATTTT.